One sample yielded the 21 T cell receptor beta chains listed below, sequenced in a study of blood T cell repertoires in COVID-19. Profiled with immunoSEQ multiplex PCR; TCRdb holds only in-frame clones, not every one. The data show 150,000 to 200,000 clones, about 88% seen once. Specimen: PBMCs or T cells enriched from blood (not recorded which). These receptor sequences come from a woman aged 18-29 years who had recovered from COVID-19.

This chain connects TRBV6-6 to TRBJ1-5, with D tentatively TRBD1 (6 bases). This CDR3 contains 15 residues. Trimming stripped 8 bases from V and 2 bases from J, with 16 bases between. CDR1 and CDR2 (germline): MNHNY, SVGAGI (reference sequence). The CDR3 region is CASEKTGLGNQPQHF. Written as DNA, the CDR3 is TGTGCCAGCGAAAAAACAGGGCTGGGCAATCAGCCCCAGCATTTT.

The chain carries TRBV6-5 and TRBJ2-7; maybe TRBD2 (6 bases). CDR1 and CDR2 from the germline V gene are MNHEY and SVGAGI. Trimming cost V 4 bases and J 8 bases, with 15 bases left between them. This CDR3 is 13 amino acids long. DNA of the CDR3: TGTGCCAGCAGTTCCCCGGGACTCAGCCAGCAGTACTTC. Translated, it gives CASSSPGLSQQYF.

This chain links TRBV11-2 with TRBJ2-7; D possibly corresponds to TRBD1 (6 bases). This CDR3 region has 14 residues. CDR1 and CDR2 (germline): SGHAT, FQNNGV. Trimming pared 1 base from V and 5 bases from J, leaving 12 bases between. CDR3 sequence reads: CASSLGLQGNEQYF. CDR3 in DNA: TGTGCCAGCAGCTTAGGGTTGCAGGGGAACGAGCAGTACTTC.

The genes are TRBV6-5 and TRBJ1-1; 8 nucleotides match TRBD1. The length of the CDR3 is 13 residues. J gave up 3 bases and V 6 bases, and 3 bases lay outside the gene matches. CDR1 is MNHEY, CDR2 SVGAGI, per germline. The CDR3: CASRLRGHTEAFF. CDR3 nucleotide sequence: TGTGCCAGCAGGCTCAGGGGGCACACTGAAGCTTTCTTT.

CDR3 protein: CASSPGTTSNIQYF. CDR3 DNA sequence: TGTGCCAGCAGTCCTGGGACTACTTCAAACATTCAGTACTTC. The genes are TRBV27 and TRBJ2-4, with 7 bases aligning to TRBD2. V trimming: 5 bases; J trimming: 6 bases; junction bases outside the gene matches: 7. Germline assignment: CDR1 MNHEY and CDR2 SMNVEV (reference sequence). This CDR3 region has 14 residues.

The CDR3 here is CASSQEQAAYEQYF. CDR3 DNA: TGTGCCAGCAGCCAGGAACAGGCGGCCTACGAGCAGTACTTC. J is TRBJ2-7 and V is TRBV14, with D tentatively TRBD1 (5 bases). CDR1 and CDR2 from the germline V gene are SGHDN and FVKESK. Between the trimmed V and J ends, which lost 3 bases and 2 bases, there was a span of 11 bases. The CDR3 spans 14 residues.

As DNA, the CDR3 is TGTGCCAGCAGCGTTTACAGGGGCGAGGAAGAGACCCAGTACTTC. Its protein is CASSVYRGEEETQYF. The rearrangement links TRBV9 to TRBJ2-5; TRBD1 aligns across 7 bases. The CDR3 runs to 15 residues. Germline assignment: CDR1 SGDLS and CDR2 YYNGEE. The V segment lost 2 bases and the J segment 3 bases; nucleotides outside the gene matches: 7.

V is TRBV5-4 and J is TRBJ2-1; TRBD2 matches at 8 bases. The CDR3 spans 17 residues. The V gene's germline CDR1 is SGHNT and CDR2 YYREEE (reference sequence). V lost 5 bases, J lost 9 bases, and 19 bases stayed unmatched. This chain's CDR3 is CASRAGVTDRMAGEQFF. The CDR3 DNA sequence: TGTGCCAGCAGAGCGGGAGTAACGGACAGAATGGCTGGTGAGCAGTTCTTC.

This clone was seen once. The CDR3 DNA follows: TGTGCCAGCAGCCCGGGACAGGGGAAAAACACAGATACGCAGTATTTT. Translation gives CASSPGQGKNTDTQYF. The V call is TRBV7-9, the J call TRBJ2-3, with 10 nucleotides matching TRBD1. The V gene's germline CDR1 is SEHNR and CDR2 FQNEAQ (reference sequence). The CDR3 contains 16 residues. Trimming removed 5 bases from V and 2 bases from J; junction bases left unmatched: 7.

V and J are TRBV6-2 or TRBV6-3 and TRBJ1-1, with TRBD1 as a possible D gene (6 bases). The germline gives CDR1 MNHEY, CDR2 SVGEGT. The CDR3 loop spans 12 amino acids. V lost 6 bases and J 10 bases, leaving 15 bases between the germline ends. CDR3 sequence (DNA): TGTGCCAGCAGCCGCCGACAGGCCCTAGCTTTCTTT. Protein sequence: CASSRRQALAFF.

The chain employs TRBV5-1 and TRBJ1-5, with a weak D call TRBD1 (5 bases). This CDR3 comprises 15 residues. Germline CDR1 SGHRS, CDR2 YFSETQ. V shed 4 bases and J shed 4 bases, with 15 bases lying between them. CDR3 in amino acids: CASSPEGPYNQPQHF. The CDR3 region has the DNA TGCGCCAGCAGCCCGGAGGGGCCATATAATCAGCCCCAGCATTTT.

J is TRBJ1-5 and V is TRBV30; D perhaps matches TRBD1 (5 bases). Germline CDR1 and CDR2: GTSNPN and SVGIG (reference sequence). V shed 1 base and J shed 10 bases, with 23 bases lying between them. The CDR3 sequence is 16 residues long. The CDR3 loop is CAWSGGDTGSHGPQHF. Here the CDR3 DNA reads TGTGCCTGGAGTGGGGGGGATACCGGTTCTCATGGACCCCAGCATTTT.

The chain combines TRBV24-1 with TRBJ2-1; the D gene is possibly TRBD2 (6 bases). This CDR3 has 15 amino acids. CDR1 is KGHDR and CDR2 is SFDVKD in the germline V gene. The V end lost 3 bases, the J end lost 1 base, and 9 bases lay between the germline ends. The CDR3 reads CATSDLGGSYNEQFF. Written as DNA, the CDR3 is TGTGCCACCAGTGATCTGGGGGGTTCCTACAATGAGCAGTTCTTC.

The V gene is TRBV28, the J gene TRBJ2-7, with TRBD2 as a possible D gene (5 bases). The V gene's germline CDR1 is MDHEN and CDR2 SYDVKM. The CDR3 extends over 14 amino acids. The V and J ends lost 2 bases and 4 bases respectively, with 12 bases between them. This chain's CDR3 is CASSLIIRGYEQYF. For the CDR3, the DNA is TGTGCCAGCAGTTTAATAATTCGGGGATACGAGCAGTACTTC.

CDR3 nucleotides: TGTGCCAGTGGACAGGGGTACTCTGGGGCCAACGTCCTGACTTTC. Its translation is CASGQGYSGANVLTF. V usage is TRBV19 and J usage is TRBJ2-6; 9 bases are a match to TRBD1. In germline, CDR1 is LNHDA, CDR2 SQIVND (reference sequence). The trim removed 8 bases at V and 0 bases at J, leaving 2 bases unmatched. There are 15 residues in the CDR3.

This clone has just one count. CDR3 in DNA: TGCGCCAGCAGCTTGGTAGGACAGGGAAGGACTGAAGCTTTCTTT. It is translated as CASSLVGQGRTEAFF. The gene calls are TRBV5-1 and TRBJ1-1; TRBD1 matches at 8 bases. The germline gives CDR1 SGHRS, CDR2 YFSETQ. V shed 0 bases and J 5 bases; nucleotides not matched to a gene: 6. The CDR3 sequence is 15 residues long.

This clone was observed a handful of times. This chain connects TRBV5-1 to TRBJ2-7; 13 bases agree with TRBD2. The CDR3 covers 16 residues. The V segment lost 4 bases and the J segment 4 bases; nucleotides outside the gene matches: 8. Germline CDR1 and CDR2: SGHRS and YFSETQ. CDR3 in DNA: TGCGCCAGCAGCCCCGGACTAGCGGGGGTATCTTACGAGCAGTACTTC. This sequence encodes CASSPGLAGVSYEQYF.

This clone was counted a single time. V usage is TRBV5-8 and J usage is TRBJ2-3, with D perhaps matching TRBD1 (5 bases). The germline CDR1 and CDR2 sequences are SGHTS and YDEGEE. This CDR3 has 14 amino acids. V shed 8 bases and J shed 2 bases, with 15 bases lying between them. CDR3 region: CASNGANPTDTQYF. DNA of the CDR3: TGTGCCAGTAATGGGGCCAATCCCACAGATACGCAGTATTTT.

The V call is TRBV11-3, the J call TRBJ2-3; 13 bases align to TRBD2. Trimming took 3 bases from V and 6 from J; bases not matched to a gene: 6. This CDR3 contains 16 residues. CDR1 and CDR2 (germline): SGHNT, YENEEA. Here the CDR3 reads CASSLDGTSGTDTQYF. CDR3 coding DNA: TGTGCCAGCAGCTTGGACGGGACTAGCGGGACGGATACGCAGTATTTT.

The chain links TRBV10-2 to TRBJ1-1; D is uncertain. Germline V gene lookup returns CDR1 WSHSY and CDR2 SAAADI. The CDR3 length is 15 residues. The V gene lost 3 bases and the J gene lost 1 base, with 12 bases spanning the gap. This CDR3 reads CASSDTRVQNTEAFF. The DNA of the CDR3 is TGCGCCAGCAGTGATACGAGGGTACAGAACACTGAAGCTTTCTTT.

The chain employs TRBV11-2 and TRBJ1-1, with D uncertain. The germline V gene encodes CDR1 SGHAT and CDR2 FQNNGV. The CDR3 has 13 residues. V lost 5 bases, J lost 4 bases, and 11 bases lay in between. This CDR3 is CASSLYRGTEAFF. CDR3 coding DNA: TGTGCCAGCAGCCTGTACCGGGGCACTGAAGCTTTCTTT.